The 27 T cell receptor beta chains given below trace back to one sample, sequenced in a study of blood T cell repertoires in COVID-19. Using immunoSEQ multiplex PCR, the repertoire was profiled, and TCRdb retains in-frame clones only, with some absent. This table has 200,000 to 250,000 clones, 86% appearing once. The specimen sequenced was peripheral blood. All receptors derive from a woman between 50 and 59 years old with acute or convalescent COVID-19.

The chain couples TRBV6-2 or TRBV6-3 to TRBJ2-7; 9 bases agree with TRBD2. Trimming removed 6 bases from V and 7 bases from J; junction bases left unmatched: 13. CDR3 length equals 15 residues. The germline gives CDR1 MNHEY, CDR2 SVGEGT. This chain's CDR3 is CASSPGGTSRREQYF. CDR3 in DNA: TGTGCCAGCAGCCCGGGCGGGACTAGCCGAAGGGAGCAGTACTTC.

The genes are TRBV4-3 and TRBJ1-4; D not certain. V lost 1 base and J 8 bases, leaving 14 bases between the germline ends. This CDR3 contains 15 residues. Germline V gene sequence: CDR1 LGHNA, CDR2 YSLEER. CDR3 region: CASSQVELDSEKLFF. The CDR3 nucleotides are TGCGCCAGCAGCCAAGTGGAGCTGGACTCAGAAAAACTGTTTTTT.

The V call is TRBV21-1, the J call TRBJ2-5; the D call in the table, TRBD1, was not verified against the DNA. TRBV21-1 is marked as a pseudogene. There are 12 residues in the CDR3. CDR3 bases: TGTGCCAGCACAGGGGATCTCGAGACCCAGTACTTC. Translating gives CASTGDLETQYF.

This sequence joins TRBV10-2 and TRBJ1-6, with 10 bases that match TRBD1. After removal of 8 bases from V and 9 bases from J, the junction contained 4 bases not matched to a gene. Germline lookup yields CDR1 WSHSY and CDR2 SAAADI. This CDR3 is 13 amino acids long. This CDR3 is CASGGQGSSPLHF. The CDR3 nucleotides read TGCGCCAGCGGGGGACAGGGGAGTTCACCCCTCCACTTT.

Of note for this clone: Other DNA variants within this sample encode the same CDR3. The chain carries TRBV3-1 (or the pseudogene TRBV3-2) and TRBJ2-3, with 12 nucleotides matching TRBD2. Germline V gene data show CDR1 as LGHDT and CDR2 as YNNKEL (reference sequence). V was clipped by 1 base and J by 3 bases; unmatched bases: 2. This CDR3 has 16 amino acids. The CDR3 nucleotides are TGTGCCAGCAGCCAAGGACTAGCGGGGGCTACAGATACGCAGTATTTT. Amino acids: CASSQGLAGATDTQYF.

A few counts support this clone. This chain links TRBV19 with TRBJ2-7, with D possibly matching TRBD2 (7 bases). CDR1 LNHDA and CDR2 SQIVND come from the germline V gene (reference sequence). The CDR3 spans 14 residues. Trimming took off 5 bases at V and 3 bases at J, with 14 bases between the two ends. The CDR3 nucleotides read TGTGCCAGTAGTGATCCGGGGGGCCTCTACGAGCAGTACTTC. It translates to CASSDPGGLYEQYF.

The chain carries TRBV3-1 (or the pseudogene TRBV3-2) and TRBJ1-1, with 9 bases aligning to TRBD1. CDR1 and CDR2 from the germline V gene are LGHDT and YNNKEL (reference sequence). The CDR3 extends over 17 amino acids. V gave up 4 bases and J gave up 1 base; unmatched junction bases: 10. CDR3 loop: CASSLHYPQGANTEAFF. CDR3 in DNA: TGTGCCAGCAGCCTACATTATCCACAGGGGGCGAACACTGAAGCTTTCTTT.

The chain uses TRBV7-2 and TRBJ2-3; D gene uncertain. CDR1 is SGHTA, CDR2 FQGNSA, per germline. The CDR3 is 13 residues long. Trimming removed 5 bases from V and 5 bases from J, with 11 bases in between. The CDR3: CASSVIEIDTQYF. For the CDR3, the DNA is TGTGCCAGCAGCGTGATAGAGATAGATACGCAGTATTTT.

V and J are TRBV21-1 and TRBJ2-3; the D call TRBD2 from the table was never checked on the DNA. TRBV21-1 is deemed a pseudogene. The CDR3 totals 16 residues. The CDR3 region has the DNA TGTGCCAGCACCCCCCCTCCTCTATCTTGCACAGATACGCAGTATTTT. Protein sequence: CASTPPPLSCTDTQYF.

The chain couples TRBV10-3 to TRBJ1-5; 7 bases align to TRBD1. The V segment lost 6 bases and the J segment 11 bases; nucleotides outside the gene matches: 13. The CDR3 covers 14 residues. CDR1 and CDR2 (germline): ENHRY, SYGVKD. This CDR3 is CAIRSDRSSLAQHF. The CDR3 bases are TGTGCCATCAGGTCGGACAGGTCCTCGTTAGCCCAGCATTTT.

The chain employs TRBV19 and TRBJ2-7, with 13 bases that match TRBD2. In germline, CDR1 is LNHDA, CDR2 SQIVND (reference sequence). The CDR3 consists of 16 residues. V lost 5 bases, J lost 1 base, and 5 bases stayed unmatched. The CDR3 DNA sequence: TGTGCCAGTAGTTCTCGGACTAGCGGGAGTTCCTACGAGCAGTACTTC. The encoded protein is CASSSRTSGSSYEQYF.

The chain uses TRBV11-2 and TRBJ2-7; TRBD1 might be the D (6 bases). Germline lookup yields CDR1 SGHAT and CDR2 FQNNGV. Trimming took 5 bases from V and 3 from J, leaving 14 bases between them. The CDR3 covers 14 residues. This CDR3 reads CASSPRQENYEQYF. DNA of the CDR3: TGTGCCAGCAGCCCTAGACAGGAAAACTACGAGCAGTACTTC.

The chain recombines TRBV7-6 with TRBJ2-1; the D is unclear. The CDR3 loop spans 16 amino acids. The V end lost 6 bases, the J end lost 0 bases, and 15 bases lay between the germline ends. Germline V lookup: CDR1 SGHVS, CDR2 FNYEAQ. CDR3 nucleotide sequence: TGTGCCAGCAGTTTGACACGAGCAGGCTCCTACAATGAGCAGTTCTTC. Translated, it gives CASSLTRAGSYNEQFF. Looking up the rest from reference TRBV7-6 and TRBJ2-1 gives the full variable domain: GAGVSQSPRYKVTKRGQDVALRCDPISGHVSLYWYRQALGQGPEFLTYFNYEAQQDKSGLPNDRFSAERPEGSISTLTIQRTEQRDSAMYRCASSLTRAGSYNEQFFGPGTRLTVL.

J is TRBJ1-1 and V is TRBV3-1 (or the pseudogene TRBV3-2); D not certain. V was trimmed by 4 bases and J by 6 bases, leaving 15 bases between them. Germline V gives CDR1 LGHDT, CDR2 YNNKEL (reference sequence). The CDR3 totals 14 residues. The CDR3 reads CASSLLASGAEAFF. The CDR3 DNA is TGTGCCAGCAGCCTACTGGCCTCCGGGGCTGAAGCTTTCTTT.

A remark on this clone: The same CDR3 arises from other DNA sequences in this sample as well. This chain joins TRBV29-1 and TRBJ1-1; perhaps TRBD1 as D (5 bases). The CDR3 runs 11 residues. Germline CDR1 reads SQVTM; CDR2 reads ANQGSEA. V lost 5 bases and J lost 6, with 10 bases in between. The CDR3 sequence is CSVYRGSEAFF. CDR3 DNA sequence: TGCAGCGTTTACCGGGGGTCTGAAGCTTTCTTT. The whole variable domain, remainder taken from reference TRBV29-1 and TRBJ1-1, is SAVISQKPSRDICQRGTSLTIQCQVDSQVTMMFWYRQQPGQSLTLIATANQGSEATYESGFVIDKFPISRPNLTFSTLTVSNMSPEDSSIYLCSVYRGSEAFFGQGTRLTVV.

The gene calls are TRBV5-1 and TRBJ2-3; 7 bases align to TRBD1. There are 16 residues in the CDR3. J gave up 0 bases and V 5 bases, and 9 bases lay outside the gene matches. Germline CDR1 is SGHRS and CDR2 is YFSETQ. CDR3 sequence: CASRNRDSPSTDTQYF. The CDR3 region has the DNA TGCGCCAGCAGAAACCGGGACAGCCCAAGCACAGATACGCAGTATTTT.

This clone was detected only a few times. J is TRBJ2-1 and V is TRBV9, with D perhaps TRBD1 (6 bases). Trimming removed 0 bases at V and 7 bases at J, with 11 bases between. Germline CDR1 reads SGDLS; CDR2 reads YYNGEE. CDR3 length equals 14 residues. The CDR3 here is CASSVGGQVNEQFF. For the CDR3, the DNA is TGTGCCAGCAGCGTAGGGGGGCAGGTAAATGAGCAGTTCTTC.

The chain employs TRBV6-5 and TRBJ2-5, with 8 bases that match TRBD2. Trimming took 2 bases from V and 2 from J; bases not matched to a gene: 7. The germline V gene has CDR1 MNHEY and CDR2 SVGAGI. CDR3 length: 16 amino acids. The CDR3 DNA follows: TGTGCCAGCAGTTACACCACAACGGGGGGGCAAGAGACCCAGTACTTC. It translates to CASSYTTTGGQETQYF.

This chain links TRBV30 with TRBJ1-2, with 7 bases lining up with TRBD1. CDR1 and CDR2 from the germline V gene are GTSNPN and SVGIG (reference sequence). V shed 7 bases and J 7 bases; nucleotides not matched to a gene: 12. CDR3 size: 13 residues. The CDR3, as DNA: TGTGCCTTCCTCGACAGGGAACCGGGTGGCTACACCTTC. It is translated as CAFLDREPGGYTF.

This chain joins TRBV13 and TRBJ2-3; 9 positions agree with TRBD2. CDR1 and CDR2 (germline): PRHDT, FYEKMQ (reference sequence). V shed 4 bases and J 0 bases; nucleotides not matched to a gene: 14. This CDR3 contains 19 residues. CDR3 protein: CASSSRLRGGGSSTDTQYF. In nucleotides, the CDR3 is TGTGCCAGCAGCTCCAGACTCCGCGGGGGGGGTTCTAGCACAGATACGCAGTATTTT.

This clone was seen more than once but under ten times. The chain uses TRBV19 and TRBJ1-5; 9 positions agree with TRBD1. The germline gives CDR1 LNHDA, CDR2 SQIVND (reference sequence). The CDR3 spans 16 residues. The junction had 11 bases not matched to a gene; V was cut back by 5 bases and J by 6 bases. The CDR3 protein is CASSPQGQGGRQPQHF. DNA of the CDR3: TGTGCCAGTAGTCCCCAGGGACAGGGTGGGCGTCAGCCCCAGCATTTT. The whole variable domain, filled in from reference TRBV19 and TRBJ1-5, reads DGGITQSPKYLFRKEGQNVTLSCEQNLNHDAMYWYRQDPGQGLRLIYYSQIVNDFQKGDIAEGYSVSREKKESFPLTVTSAQKNPTAFYLCASSPQGQGGRQPQHFGDGTRLSIL.

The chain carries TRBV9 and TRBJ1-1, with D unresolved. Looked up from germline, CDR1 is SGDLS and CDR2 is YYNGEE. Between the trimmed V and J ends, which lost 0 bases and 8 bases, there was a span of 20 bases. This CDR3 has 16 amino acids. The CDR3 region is CASSVEGVRGSAEAFF. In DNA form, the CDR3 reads TGTGCCAGCAGCGTAGAAGGAGTGAGAGGGAGTGCCGAAGCTTTCTTT. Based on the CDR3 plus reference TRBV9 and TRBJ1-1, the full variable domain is DSGVTQTPKHLITATGQRVTLRCSPRSGDLSVYWYQQSLDQGLQFLIQYYNGEERAKGNILERFSAQQFPDLHSELNLSSLELGDSALYFCASSVEGVRGSAEAFFGQGTRLTVV.

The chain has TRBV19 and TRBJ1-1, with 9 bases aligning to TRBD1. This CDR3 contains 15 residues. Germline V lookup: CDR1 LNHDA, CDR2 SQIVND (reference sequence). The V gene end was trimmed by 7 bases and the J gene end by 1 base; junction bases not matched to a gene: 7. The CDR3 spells CASKPGTGWNTEAFF. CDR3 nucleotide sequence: TGTGCCAGTAAACCAGGGACAGGGTGGAACACTGAAGCTTTCTTT.

As DNA, the CDR3 is TGTGCCAGCAGCAGGACAGGGACTAGCGGGGGCTCCTACCAAGAGACCCAGTACTTC. It specifies CASSRTGTSGGSYQETQYF. This rearrangement joins TRBV21-1 to TRBJ2-5; TRBD2 was called by the table and not checked on the DNA. TRBV21-1 is deemed a pseudogene. This CDR3 is 19 amino acids long.

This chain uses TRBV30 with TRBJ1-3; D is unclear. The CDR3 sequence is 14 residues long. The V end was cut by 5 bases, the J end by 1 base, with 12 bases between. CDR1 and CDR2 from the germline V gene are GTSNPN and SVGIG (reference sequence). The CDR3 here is CAWGPQLSGNTIYF. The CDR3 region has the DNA TGTGCCTGGGGCCCCCAATTGTCTGGAAACACCATATATTTT.

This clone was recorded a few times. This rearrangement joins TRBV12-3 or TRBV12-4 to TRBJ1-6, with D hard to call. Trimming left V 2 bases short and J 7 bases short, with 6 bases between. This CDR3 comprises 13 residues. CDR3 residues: CASSLSRNSPLHF. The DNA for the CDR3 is TGTGCCAGCAGTTTATCTAGGAATTCACCCCTCCACTTT.

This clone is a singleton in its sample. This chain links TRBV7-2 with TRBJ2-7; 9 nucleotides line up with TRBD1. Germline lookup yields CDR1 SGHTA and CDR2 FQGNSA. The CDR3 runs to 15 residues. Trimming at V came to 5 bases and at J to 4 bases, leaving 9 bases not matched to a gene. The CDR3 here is CASSLPGTGHYEQYF. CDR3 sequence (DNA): TGTGCCAGCAGCCTCCCCGGGACAGGGCATTACGAGCAGTACTTC.